These 14 T cell receptor beta chains came from one sample sequenced in a study of radiotherapy plus CTLA-4 blockade in lung cancer. Some clones are missing from TCRdb's copy, which holds only in-frame ones; the method was immunoSEQ multiplex PCR. Of 80,000 to 100,000 clones listed, 65% to 85% are singletons. The sequenced sample was peripheral blood, obtained from a patient treated with radiotherapy plus ipilimumab. The receptor set was obtained from a human donor with non-small cell lung cancer who had a partial response to radiotherapy plus ipilimumab. Some clones in this sample may be carry-over from other donors' samples.

J is TRBJ2-5 and V is TRBV19; 7 bases are a match to TRBD2. CDR1 is LNHDA and CDR2 is SQIVND in the germline V gene (reference sequence). The CDR3 loop spans 14 amino acids. With V trimmed by 1 base and J by 5 bases, 4 bases remained unmatched. The CDR3 DNA is TGTGCCAGTAGTATAGCAGCGGGATCTGAGACCCAGTACTTC. Protein product: CASSIAAGSETQYF.

This rearrangement joins TRBV5-1 to TRBJ1-2, with 7 bases that match TRBD1. The V and J ends lost 3 bases and 5 bases, in that order; junction bases with no gene match: 10. CDR3 length: 15 residues. Germline V gives CDR1 SGHRS, CDR2 YFSETQ. The CDR3 here is CASSWVEGGIYGYTF. In DNA, the CDR3 is TGCGCCAGCAGCTGGGTGGAAGGGGGCATTTATGGCTACACCTTC.

About this clone: Other DNA variants within this sample encode the same CDR3. The J gene is TRBJ2-5, the V gene TRBV10-3; 10 bases align to TRBD1. This CDR3 contains 14 residues. Germline trimming cut 4 bases from V and 5 bases from J; bases unmatched to any gene: 4. The V gene's germline CDR1 is ENHRY and CDR2 SYGVKD. CDR3 residues: CAISGDRGGETQYF. In DNA form, the CDR3 reads TGTGCCATCAGTGGGGACAGGGGCGGCGAGACCCAGTACTTC.

This clone was found once. The chain recombines TRBV23-1 with TRBJ1-6; TRBD1 might be the D (6 bases). TRBV23-1 is recorded as an ORF, its role being uncertain. The ends were cut back, 1 base at V and 5 bases at J, with 12 bases in the middle. CDR3 length equals 16 residues. CDR3 coding DNA: TGCGCCAGCAGTCAATACTTAACAGGGCATAATTCACCCCTCCACTTT. Its protein is CASSQYLTGHNSPLHF.

The chain employs TRBV5-4 and TRBJ2-3, with D hard to call. The V gene lost 4 bases and the J gene lost 4 bases, with 13 bases spanning the gap. There are 14 residues in the CDR3. Per germline, CDR1 SGHNT and CDR2 YYREEE (reference sequence). CDR3 DNA sequence: TGTGCCAGCAGCACTCCTCCAAGAGCAGATACGCAGTATTTT. Its protein product is CASSTPPRADTQYF.

The chain employs TRBV29-1 and TRBJ2-5; perhaps TRBD2 as D (5 bases). V gave up 7 bases and J gave up 7 bases, with 19 bases separating them. Germline values: CDR1 SQVTM, CDR2 ANQGSEA. CDR3 length equals 13 residues. The CDR3 sequence: CSGIFASWATQYF. The CDR3 DNA sequence: TGCAGCGGAATTTTCGCTAGCTGGGCGACCCAGTACTTC.

This sequence joins TRBV5-1 and TRBJ1-1, with unresolved D. Trimming shortened V by 2 bases and J by 1 base, and 12 bases separated the two germline ends. The CDR3 is made up of 15 amino acids. Germline CDR1 SGHRS, CDR2 YFSETQ. The CDR3 coding sequence is TGCGCCAGCAGCTTACCTGGAGACGGGAACACTGAAGCTTTCTTT. It translates to CASSLPGDGNTEAFF.

In this sample, this clone turned up a few times. The chain has TRBV11-2 and TRBJ1-1; D not certain. The CDR3 loop spans 12 amino acids. With 5 bases removed from V and 1 base from J, the gap between germline ends came to 5 bases. Germline values: CDR1 SGHAT, CDR2 FQNNGV. Here the CDR3 reads CASSAGNTEAFF. Here the CDR3 DNA reads TGTGCCAGCAGCGCGGGGAACACTGAAGCTTTCTTT. The full variable domain, rest sourced from reference TRBV11-2 and TRBJ1-1, is EAGVAQSPRYKIIEKRQSVAFWCNPISGHATLYWYQQILGQGPKLLIQFQNNGVVDDSQLPKDRFSAERLKGVDSTLKIQPAKLEDSAVYLCASSAGNTEAFFGQGTRLTVV.

J is TRBJ1-2 and V is TRBV4-1; unclear D gene. V was pared by 1 base and J by 8 bases, with 23 bases between. CDR1 MGHRA and CDR2 YSYEKL come from the germline V gene. CDR3 length: 17 amino acids. This chain's CDR3 is CASSQVLVRGPSGGYTF. The CDR3 DNA reads TGCGCCAGCAGCCAAGTTCTGGTGCGAGGGCCTAGTGGAGGCTACACCTTC.

The table lists this clone with a few counts. The chain combines TRBV6-5 with TRBJ1-5; D is undetermined. The ends were cut back, 4 bases at V and 0 bases at J, with 4 bases in the middle. There are 13 residues in the CDR3. Germline V gene lookup returns CDR1 MNHEY and CDR2 SVGAGI. Here the CDR3 reads CASSLDSNQPQHF. The CDR3 nucleotides read TGTGCCAGCAGTTTAGATAGCAATCAGCCCCAGCATTTT.

The chain employs TRBV7-2 and TRBJ2-1; TRBD1 matches 8 bases. V shed 2 bases and J 5 bases; nucleotides not matched to a gene: 2. This CDR3 spans 14 amino acids. In germline, CDR1 is SGHTA, CDR2 FQGNSA. The CDR3 loop reads CASSLNRGDNEQFF. In nucleotides, the CDR3 is TGTGCCAGCAGCTTAAACAGGGGGGACAATGAGCAGTTCTTC.

J is TRBJ2-7 and V is TRBV5-1; 11 positions match TRBD1. V shed 1 base, J shed 1 base, and the junction held 1 base outside the gene matches. CDR3 length: 15 residues. CDR1 and CDR2 from the germline V gene are SGHRS and YFSETQ. The CDR3 loop is CASSLWDRGSYEQYF. The CDR3, as DNA: TGCGCCAGCAGCTTGTGGGACAGGGGGTCCTACGAGCAGTACTTC.

The genes are TRBV11-3 and TRBJ1-1; D unclear. The CDR3 has 13 amino acids. Germline V gives CDR1 SGHNT, CDR2 YENEEA. V dropped 0 bases and J dropped 7 bases, with 9 bases sitting between them. CDR3 DNA: TGTGCCAGCAGCTTAGATCGGTTAAGTGAAGCTTTCTTT. Amino acids: CASSLDRLSEAFF.

The chain has TRBV18 and TRBJ2-2; TRBD2 might be the D (6 bases). CDR1 KGHSH and CDR2 LQKENI come from the germline V gene. This CDR3 is 15 amino acids long. V dropped 5 bases and J dropped 2 bases, with 12 bases sitting between them. In DNA form, the CDR3 reads TGTGCCAGCTCAGTCCGGGAGATCAACACCGGGGAGCTGTTTTTT. This sequence encodes CASSVREINTGELFF.